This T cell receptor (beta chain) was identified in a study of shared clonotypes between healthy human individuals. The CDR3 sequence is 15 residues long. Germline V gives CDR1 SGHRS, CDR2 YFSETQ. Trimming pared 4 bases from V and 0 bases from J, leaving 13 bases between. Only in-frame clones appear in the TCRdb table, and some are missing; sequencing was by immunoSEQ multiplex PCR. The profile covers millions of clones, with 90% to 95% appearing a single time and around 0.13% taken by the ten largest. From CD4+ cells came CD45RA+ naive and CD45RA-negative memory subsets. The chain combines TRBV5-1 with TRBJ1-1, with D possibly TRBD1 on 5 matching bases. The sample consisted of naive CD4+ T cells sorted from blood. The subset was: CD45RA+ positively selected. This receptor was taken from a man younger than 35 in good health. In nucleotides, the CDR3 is TGCGCCAGCAGCGCTATTACGGGACTGAACACTGAAGCTTTCTTT. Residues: CASSAITGLNTEAFF.